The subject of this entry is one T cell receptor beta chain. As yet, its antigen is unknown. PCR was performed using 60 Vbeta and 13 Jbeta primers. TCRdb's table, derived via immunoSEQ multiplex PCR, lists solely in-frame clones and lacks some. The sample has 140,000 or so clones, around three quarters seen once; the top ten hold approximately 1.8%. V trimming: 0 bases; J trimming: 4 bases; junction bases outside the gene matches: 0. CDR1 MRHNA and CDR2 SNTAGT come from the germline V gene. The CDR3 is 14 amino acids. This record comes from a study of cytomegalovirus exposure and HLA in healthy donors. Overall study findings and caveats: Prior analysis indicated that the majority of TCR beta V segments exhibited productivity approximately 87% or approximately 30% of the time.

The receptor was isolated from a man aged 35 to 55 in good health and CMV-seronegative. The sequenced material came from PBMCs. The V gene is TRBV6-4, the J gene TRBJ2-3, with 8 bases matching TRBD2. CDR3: CASSDSAGADTQYF. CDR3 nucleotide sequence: TGTGCCAGCAGTGACTCAGCGGGAGCAGATACGCAGTATTTT.